A selection of T cell receptor beta chains follows, all from one sample in a study of CD8 T cells in Susac syndrome. TCRdb reprocessed the immunoSEQ multiplex PCR reads via MiXCR and lists one record per CDR3 protein. The table records about 180,000 distinct CDR3 sequences, around 95% of them present only once. The sample comprised CD8+ T cells from PBMCs. The receptors here all came from a human donor with multiple sclerosis. The CDR3 runs from the conserved cysteine through the conserved F or W. Each record gives: J gene, V gene, D gene, clone size, CDR3 protein, CDR3 DNA. A D gene is named only where the DNA matches it firmly. Clone size appears in some rows only: once, few, many, or a class for an expanded clone.

j_gene: TRBJ2-1; v_gene: TRBV11-2; d_gene: -; abundance: -; CDR3aa: CASSSFSGRGHNEQFF; CDR3nt: TGTGCCAGCAGCTCCTTTTCTGGACGAGGTCACAATGAGCAGTTCTTC
j_gene: TRBJ2-3; v_gene: TRBV12-3/TRBV12-4; d_gene: -; abundance: -; CDR3aa: CASSLTAASTDTQYF; CDR3nt: TGTGCCAGCAGTTTAACGGCAGCTAGCACAGATACGCAGTATTTT
j_gene: TRBJ2-1; v_gene: TRBV28; d_gene: -; abundance: -; CDR3aa: CASSLLMGDGQFF; CDR3nt: TGTGCCAGCAGTTTACTAATGGGGGATGGGCAGTTCTTC
j_gene: TRBJ2-1; v_gene: TRBV30; d_gene: TRBD2; abundance: -; CDR3aa: CAWTGSASGYNEQFF; CDR3nt: TGTGCCTGGACAGGCTCGGCTAGCGGCTACAATGAGCAGTTCTTC
j_gene: TRBJ1-5; v_gene: TRBV5-6; d_gene: -; abundance: -; CDR3aa: CASSPGPRGPQHF; CDR3nt: TGTGCCAGCAGCCCGGGCCCTCGCGGGCCCCAGCATTTT
j_gene: TRBJ2-7; v_gene: TRBV11-2; d_gene: -; abundance: -; CDR3aa: CASSLDGRGYEQYF; CDR3nt: TGTGCCAGCAGCTTGGACGGGAGAGGGTACGAGCAGTACTTC
j_gene: TRBJ1-1; v_gene: TRBV29-1; d_gene: -; abundance: -; CDR3aa: CSAEKQLRNTEAFF; CDR3nt: TGCAGCGCCGAAAAGCAGCTAAGGAACACTGAAGCTTTCTTT
j_gene: TRBJ1-5; v_gene: TRBV6-5; d_gene: TRBD1; abundance: -; CDR3aa: CASSYSQGGQPQHF; CDR3nt: TGTGCCAGCAGTTACTCGCAGGGGGGTCAGCCCCAGCATTTT
j_gene: TRBJ1-1; v_gene: TRBV20-1; d_gene: -; abundance: -; CDR3aa: CSAIGSGTEAFF; CDR3nt: TGCAGTGCTATAGGATCGGGAACTGAAGCTTTCTTT
j_gene: TRBJ2-7; v_gene: TRBV27; d_gene: -; abundance: -; CDR3aa: CASSPGAHEQYF; CDR3nt: TGTGCCAGCAGCCCGGGGGCCCACGAGCAGTACTTC
j_gene: TRBJ1-1; v_gene: TRBV4-1; d_gene: TRBD1; abundance: -; CDR3aa: CASARGTEAFF; CDR3nt: TGCGCCAGCGCCAGGGGGACTGAAGCTTTCTTT
j_gene: TRBJ2-5; v_gene: TRBV7-9; d_gene: -; abundance: -; CDR3aa: CASSLKVLQETQYF; CDR3nt: TGTGCCAGCAGCTTAAAAGTCCTGCAAGAGACCCAGTACTTC
j_gene: TRBJ2-2; v_gene: TRBV2; d_gene: -; abundance: -; CDR3aa: CASLRSSRLFF; CDR3nt: TGTGCCAGCCTCCGCAGCTCCAGGCTGTTTTTT
j_gene: TRBJ2-1; v_gene: TRBV27; d_gene: -; abundance: -; CDR3aa: CASSLRGGPHPSYNEQFF; CDR3nt: TGTGCCAGCAGTTTACGTGGCGGGCCACATCCCTCCTACAATGAGCAGTTCTTC
j_gene: TRBJ2-3; v_gene: TRBV7-8; d_gene: TRBD1; abundance: -; CDR3aa: CASSLSTGESYTDTQYF; CDR3nt: TGTGCCAGCAGCTTGTCAACAGGGGAATCTTACACAGATACGCAGTATTTT
j_gene: TRBJ2-3; v_gene: TRBV9; d_gene: -; abundance: -; CDR3aa: CASSPSAGFLTDTQYF; CDR3nt: TGTGCCAGCAGCCCCTCGGCCGGGTTCCTCACAGATACGCAGTATTTT
j_gene: TRBJ2-1; v_gene: TRBV29-1; d_gene: -; abundance: -; CDR3aa: CSVEPSYNEQFF; CDR3nt: TGCAGCGTTGAACCCTCTTACAATGAGCAGTTCTTC
j_gene: TRBJ2-1; v_gene: TRBV29-1; d_gene: TRBD1; abundance: -; CDR3aa: CSTSGIGTEYNEQFF; CDR3nt: TGCAGCACCTCCGGAATAGGGACAGAGTACAATGAGCAGTTCTTC
j_gene: TRBJ1-2; v_gene: TRBV2; d_gene: -; abundance: -; CDR3aa: CASMGRVNYGYTF; CDR3nt: TGTGCCAGCATGGGGAGGGTAAACTATGGCTACACCTTC
j_gene: TRBJ2-7; v_gene: TRBV30; d_gene: TRBD2; abundance: once; CDR3aa: CAWRDLALAEGYEQYF; CDR3nt: TGTGCCTGGAGAGACCTGGCGCTAGCGGAGGGCTACGAGCAGTACTTC
j_gene: TRBJ2-5; v_gene: TRBV25-1; d_gene: -; abundance: -; CDR3aa: CASSEQPREETQYF; CDR3nt: TGTGCCAGCAGTGAACAACCCAGGGAAGAGACCCAGTACTTC
j_gene: TRBJ2-1; v_gene: TRBV19; d_gene: -; abundance: -; CDR3aa: CASSLASSSEQFF; CDR3nt: TGTGCCAGTAGTCTCGCGTCGAGCAGTGAGCAGTTCTTC
j_gene: TRBJ2-7; v_gene: TRBV20-1; d_gene: -; abundance: once; CDR3aa: CSALSFPLEVGHTYEQYF; CDR3nt: TGCAGTGCTCTATCCTTTCCCCTCGAGGTAGGCCATACCTACGAGCAGTACTTC
j_gene: TRBJ2-7; v_gene: TRBV27; d_gene: TRBD1; abundance: -; CDR3aa: CASSPLTGGSYEQYF; CDR3nt: TGTGCCAGCAGTCCCCTGACAGGGGGGTCGTACGAGCAGTACTTC